This T cell receptor beta chain was profiled in a study of blood T cell repertoires in COVID-19. Study details: Samples came from the United States, Italy and Spain, spanning acute and convalescent COVID-19.

This CDR3 spans 19 amino acids. The V gene's germline CDR1 is SGHNT and CDR2 YENEEA. Germline trimming cut 2 bases from V and 5 bases from J; bases unmatched to any gene: 16. The repertoire was sequenced with immunoSEQ multiplex PCR; TCRdb's copy has only in-frame clones and lacks some. The table lists some 26,000 clones, 60% to 75% of them singletons. The specimen sequenced was peripheral blood. The clonotype originates from a man aged 45-65 years with COVID-19, enrolled during active disease. The chain has TRBV11-3 and TRBJ2-1; 9 nucleotides agree with TRBD2. The CDR3 is CASSLSGWLAGSSNNEQFF. CDR3 in DNA: TGTGCCAGCAGCTTATCAGGTTGGCTAGCGGGATCGTCGAACAATGAGCAGTTCTTC.